This is a list of T cell receptor beta chains from one sample in a study of tumor and adjacent non-tumor tissue in lung cancer. TCRdb analysed the multiplex PCR reads with MiXCR anew, one entry per CDR3 protein. The data show 120,000 or so distinct CDR3 sequences, approximately 80% seen once. The specimen sequenced was lung tumor tissue. The receptor set was obtained from a man between 70 and 80 years old with non-small cell lung cancer. The CDR3 runs from the conserved cysteine through the conserved F or W. D genes are given only for firm matches. Clone size is not always given. Where it is, it says once, few, many or a class for expanded clones.

j_call: TRBJ1-5
clone_size: few
cdr3_length: 16
d_call: NA
v_call: TRBV6-2/TRBV6-3
cdr3_aa: CASRGAGILGNQPQHF
cdr3_nt: TGTGCCAGTAGGGGGGCAGGGATATTGGGCAATCAGCCCCAGCATTTT

j_call: TRBJ2-3
clone_size: NA
cdr3_length: 12
d_call: NA
v_call: TRBV5-5
cdr3_aa: CASSMIWDTQYF
cdr3_nt: TGTGCCAGCAGCATGATTTGGGATACCCAGTATTTT

j_call: TRBJ2-7
clone_size: NA
cdr3_length: 14
d_call: NA
v_call: TRBV11-2
cdr3_aa: CTSSLVAGTYERYF
cdr3_nt: TGTACCAGCAGCTTAGTTGCGGGGACCTACGAACGGTACTTC

j_call: TRBJ2-5
clone_size: NA
cdr3_length: 14
d_call: NA
v_call: TRBV11-3
cdr3_aa: CASAFGWGREFQYF
cdr3_nt: TGTGCCAGCGCTTTCGGCTGGGGGCGGGAGTTCCAGTACTTC

j_call: TRBJ2-7
clone_size: NA
cdr3_length: 16
d_call: TRBD1
v_call: TRBV18
cdr3_aa: CTSSPSTGTGMYEQYF
cdr3_nt: TGTACCAGCTCACCCTCAACCGGGACAGGGATGTACGAGCAGTACTTC

j_call: TRBJ2-3
clone_size: NA
cdr3_length: 15
d_call: TRBD2
v_call: TRBV5-4
cdr3_aa: CVSSQKAGGPDTQYF
cdr3_nt: TGTGTCAGCAGCCAAAAGGCGGGAGGACCAGATACGCAGTATTTT

j_call: TRBJ2-2
clone_size: NA
cdr3_length: 15
d_call: NA
v_call: TRBV5-5
cdr3_aa: CASSLDPRTTGELFF
cdr3_nt: TGTGCCAGCAGCCTGGATCCACGAACAACCGGGGAGCTGTTTTTT

j_call: TRBJ2-3
clone_size: NA
cdr3_length: 15
d_call: NA
v_call: TRBV6-2/TRBV6-3
cdr3_aa: CANSYRASQTDTQYF
cdr3_nt: TGTGCCAATAGTTACCGGGCCTCGCAGACAGATACCCAGTATTTT

j_call: TRBJ1-1
clone_size: NA
cdr3_length: 12
d_call: TRBD1
v_call: TRBV11-2
cdr3_aa: CASNKDRRNAFF
cdr3_nt: TGTGCCAGCAATAAGGACAGGCGAAACGCTTTCTTT

j_call: TRBJ1-5
clone_size: NA
cdr3_length: 14
d_call: NA
v_call: TRBV6-1
cdr3_aa: CASNKEYNNQPQHF
cdr3_nt: TGTGCCAGCAACAAAGAGTATAACAATCAGCCCCAGCATTTT

j_call: TRBJ1-5
clone_size: NA
cdr3_length: 17
d_call: NA
v_call: TRBV6-1
cdr3_aa: CASSKIRDNLGNQPLHF
cdr3_nt: TGTGCCAGCAGTAAAATTCGGGACAATCTTGGCAATCAGCCCCTGCATTTT

j_call: TRBJ2-1
clone_size: many
cdr3_length: 16
d_call: TRBD2
v_call: TRBV24-1
cdr3_aa: CATSDLGLAGGNEQFF
cdr3_nt: TGTGCCACCAGTGATTTAGGACTAGCGGGAGGAAATGAGCAGTTCTTC

j_call: TRBJ2-7
clone_size: NA
cdr3_length: 14
d_call: NA
v_call: TRBV11-2
cdr3_aa: CASSLVVGTYEQYF
cdr3_nt: TGTGCCAGCAGCTTAGTTGTGGGAACCTACGAGCAGTATTTC

j_call: TRBJ1-1
clone_size: NA
cdr3_length: 15
d_call: NA
v_call: TRBV11-3
cdr3_aa: CDNSPATAGDTEAFF
cdr3_nt: TGTGACAATAGCCCCGCCACCGCAGGGGACACTGAAGCTTTCTTT

j_call: TRBJ2-1
clone_size: NA
cdr3_length: 15
d_call: NA
v_call: TRBV10-2
cdr3_aa: CARRSPGPSSREQSF
cdr3_nt: TGCGCCAGAAGGTCCCCGGGACCCTCTTCTCGTGAGCAGTCCTTC

j_call: TRBJ1-3
clone_size: medium-sized
cdr3_length: 16
d_call: NA
v_call: TRBV20-1
cdr3_aa: CSARDRIAGEKNTIYF
cdr3_nt: TGCAGTGCTAGAGATCGGATAGCAGGGGAGAAAAACACCATATATTTT

j_call: TRBJ2-7
clone_size: once
cdr3_length: 15
d_call: TRBD2
v_call: TRBV6-5
cdr3_aa: CAVGRGLAGSYKHYF
cdr3_nt: TGTGCCGTCGGAAGGGGACTAGCAGGTTCTTACAAGCACTACTTC

j_call: TRBJ1-2
clone_size: NA
cdr3_length: 16
d_call: TRBD1
v_call: TRBV7-8
cdr3_aa: CASSFLQGANNYGYTF
cdr3_nt: TGTGCCAGTAGCTTTCTACAGGGGGCGAACAACTATGGCTACACCTTC

j_call: TRBJ1-2
clone_size: NA
cdr3_length: 14
d_call: TRBD1
v_call: TRBV10-2
cdr3_aa: CTSSECGQGNGYTF
cdr3_nt: TGCACCAGCAGTGAGTGTGGACAGGGGAATGGCTACACCTTC

j_call: TRBJ2-3
clone_size: NA
cdr3_length: 17
d_call: NA
v_call: TRBV4-2
cdr3_aa: CACIQALSDRGTDTQYF
cdr3_nt: TGTGCCTGCATCCAAGCCCTCTCGGACCGAGGCACAGATACGCAGTATTTT

j_call: TRBJ1-2
clone_size: once
cdr3_length: 11
d_call: NA
v_call: TRBV12-3/TRBV12-4
cdr3_aa: CVSTLGHGYTF
cdr3_nt: TGTGTCAGCACCCTAGGACATGGCTACACCTTC

j_call: TRBJ2-7
clone_size: NA
cdr3_length: 13
d_call: NA
v_call: TRBV13
cdr3_aa: CATTSTMGDEQYF
cdr3_nt: TGTGCCACCACCTCAACCATGGGGGACGAGCAGTACTTC

j_call: TRBJ2-1
clone_size: NA
cdr3_length: 16
d_call: TRBD2
v_call: TRBV5-4
cdr3_aa: CASSRAGTSGIAEQFF
cdr3_nt: TGTGCCAGCAGCAGAGCCGGGACTAGTGGGATAGCGGAGCAGTTCTTC

j_call: TRBJ2-2
clone_size: once
cdr3_length: 15
d_call: NA
v_call: TRBV6-1
cdr3_aa: CASMAVLENTGELFF
cdr3_nt: TGTGCCAGCATGGCGGTGTTGGAAAACACGGGGGAGCTGTTTTTT

j_call: TRBJ2-1
clone_size: NA
cdr3_length: 16
d_call: TRBD2
v_call: TRBV11-2
cdr3_aa: CACSLGFGGTYNEQFF
cdr3_nt: TGTGCCTGCAGCTTAGGGTTCGGGGGGACCTACAATGAGCAGTTCTTC

j_call: TRBJ1-1
clone_size: NA
cdr3_length: 13
d_call: NA
v_call: TRBV5-5
cdr3_aa: CASNSQGFTEDFF
cdr3_nt: TGTGCAAGCAACTCTCAGGGGTTCACTGAAGATTTCTTT

j_call: TRBJ2-2
clone_size: NA
cdr3_length: 15
d_call: NA
v_call: TRBV29-1
cdr3_aa: CSVTGIGGSTGVLFF
cdr3_nt: TGCAGCGTCACAGGGATAGGGGGTTCGACCGGGGTGCTGTTTTTT

j_call: TRBJ2-2
clone_size: NA
cdr3_length: 15
d_call: NA
v_call: TRBV6-1
cdr3_aa: CASRLHEGSTGELFF
cdr3_nt: TGTGCCAGCAGACTCCACGAGGGAAGCACTGGGGAGCTGTTTTTT

j_call: TRBJ2-7
clone_size: few
cdr3_length: 15
d_call: NA
v_call: TRBV4-3
cdr3_aa: CASSRPTGAPPEQYF
cdr3_nt: TGCGCCAGCAGCCGCCCGACGGGGGCACCTCCCGAGCAGTATTTC

j_call: TRBJ1-6
clone_size: NA
cdr3_length: 15
d_call: NA
v_call: TRBV14
cdr3_aa: CTSIQEGLVGSPLHF
cdr3_nt: TGTACCAGCATCCAAGAGGGGTTAGTTGGGTCACCCCTCCACTTT

j_call: TRBJ2-1
clone_size: once
cdr3_length: 15
d_call: TRBD1
v_call: TRBV12-3/TRBV12-4
cdr3_aa: CANSPQGLRYNEQFF
cdr3_nt: TGTGCCAACAGTCCACAGGGGTTAAGATATAATGAGCAGTTCTTC

j_call: TRBJ2-7
clone_size: NA
cdr3_length: 15
d_call: NA
v_call: TRBV12-3/TRBV12-4
cdr3_aa: CASSLKRDGSYEQYF
cdr3_nt: TGTGCCAGCAGTTTGAAAAGGGATGGGTCCTATGAGCAGTACTTC

j_call: TRBJ2-2
clone_size: NA
cdr3_length: 13
d_call: NA
v_call: TRBV6-5
cdr3_aa: CVSSRGRAGEPFF
cdr3_nt: TGTGTCAGCAGCCGTGGCCGGGCCGGGGAGCCGTTTTTT

j_call: TRBJ2-1
clone_size: NA
cdr3_length: 15
d_call: NA
v_call: TRBV28
cdr3_aa: CVSSLPLSSYNEQFF
cdr3_nt: TGTGTCAGCAGTTTACCTCTAAGCTCCTACAATGAGCAGTTCTTC

j_call: TRBJ2-7
clone_size: NA
cdr3_length: 14
d_call: NA
v_call: TRBV12-3/TRBV12-4
cdr3_aa: CTSSFGGPQYEQYF
cdr3_nt: TGTACCAGCAGTTTCGGGGGGCCTCAATACGAGCAGTACTTC

j_call: TRBJ1-6
clone_size: NA
cdr3_length: 15
d_call: NA
v_call: TRBV6-6
cdr3_aa: CTSSYGSSYNSPLNF
cdr3_nt: TGTACCAGCAGTTACGGGAGCTCCTATAATTCACCCCTCAACTTT

j_call: TRBJ2-6
clone_size: NA
cdr3_length: 18
d_call: NA
v_call: TRBV5-4
cdr3_aa: CASSAEEAYSPGANVLTF
cdr3_nt: TGTGCCAGCAGCGCCGAGGAGGCTTATAGCCCTGGGGCCAACGTCCTGACTTTC

j_call: TRBJ1-2
clone_size: many
cdr3_length: 15
d_call: NA
v_call: TRBV6-6
cdr3_aa: CASRPFQGPNYGYTF
cdr3_nt: TGTGCCAGCAGACCATTCCAGGGGCCTAACTATGGCTACACCTTC

j_call: TRBJ1-2
clone_size: NA
cdr3_length: 15
d_call: TRBD1
v_call: TRBV12-3/TRBV12-4
cdr3_aa: CVSSSWTGFGYGYTF
cdr3_nt: TGTGTCAGCAGTTCATGGACAGGGTTTGGCTATGGCTACACCTTC

j_call: TRBJ2-3
clone_size: NA
cdr3_length: 13
d_call: NA
v_call: TRBV29-1
cdr3_aa: CSVEADVGQPQYF
cdr3_nt: TGCAGCGTTGAGGCGGATGTGGGTCAGCCCCAGTATTTT

j_call: TRBJ2-1
clone_size: NA
cdr3_length: 18
d_call: NA
v_call: TRBV11-2
cdr3_aa: CANSLHVRDWASYNEQFF
cdr3_nt: TGTGCCAACAGTTTACATGTGCGGGACTGGGCCTCCTATAATGAACAGTTCTTC

j_call: TRBJ2-1
clone_size: many
cdr3_length: 14
d_call: NA
v_call: TRBV29-1
cdr3_aa: CSVAQDGYYNEQFF
cdr3_nt: TGCAGCGTTGCTCAGGATGGGTACTACAATGAGCAGTTCTTC

j_call: TRBJ2-7
clone_size: NA
cdr3_length: 11
d_call: NA
v_call: TRBV6-6
cdr3_aa: CAASGNEKQYF
cdr3_nt: TGTGCCGCCTCGGGGAATGAAAAGCAGTACTTC

j_call: TRBJ1-4
clone_size: NA
cdr3_length: 17
d_call: TRBD1
v_call: TRBV12-5
cdr3_aa: CASGFITGGAYDEKLFF
cdr3_nt: TGTGCTAGTGGTTTCATCACAGGGGGTGCCTATGATGAAAAACTGTTTTTT

j_call: TRBJ2-7
clone_size: NA
cdr3_length: 13
d_call: NA
v_call: TRBV28
cdr3_aa: CASSFTGLYEQYF
cdr3_nt: TGTGCCAGCAGTTTTACGGGGTTGTACGAGCAATACTTC

j_call: TRBJ2-2
clone_size: NA
cdr3_length: 14
d_call: TRBD2
v_call: TRBV29-1
cdr3_aa: CNVDVAGSTGELFF
cdr3_nt: TGCAACGTTGACGTAGCGGGGAGCACCGGGGAGCTGTTTTTT

j_call: TRBJ2-7
clone_size: NA
cdr3_length: 14
d_call: NA
v_call: TRBV5-4
cdr3_aa: CASNSGRAQYEQYF
cdr3_nt: TGTGCCAGCAACTCGGGCAGGGCCCAATACGAGCAGTACTTC

j_call: TRBJ2-7
clone_size: few
cdr3_length: 15
d_call: NA
v_call: TRBV12-3/TRBV12-4
cdr3_aa: CASSLKAARKLEQYF
cdr3_nt: TGTGCGAGCAGTTTAAAGGCTGCGAGGAAGTTGGAGCAGTACTTC

j_call: TRBJ2-3
clone_size: NA
cdr3_length: 15
d_call: NA
v_call: TRBV20-1
cdr3_aa: CSTRDTGGLADTQYF
cdr3_nt: TGCAGTACTAGAGATACTGGGGGGCTAGCAGATACGCAGTATTTC

j_call: TRBJ2-5
clone_size: once
cdr3_length: 14
d_call: NA
v_call: TRBV4-1
cdr3_aa: CASSQHWGQETQHF
cdr3_nt: TGTGCCAGCAGCCAGCATTGGGGGCAAGAGACCCAGCACTTC

j_call: TRBJ2-3
clone_size: NA
cdr3_length: 16
d_call: TRBD2
v_call: TRBV5-4
cdr3_aa: CASSPTCGRGIDTRYF
cdr3_nt: TGTGCCAGCAGTCCGACTTGCGGGAGAGGGATAGATACGCGGTATTTT

j_call: TRBJ2-1
clone_size: once
cdr3_length: 15
d_call: NA
v_call: TRBV6-1
cdr3_aa: CASSAQGGPGDEQFF
cdr3_nt: TGTGCCAGCAGTGCACAGGGAGGGCCTGGGGATGAGCAGTTCTTC